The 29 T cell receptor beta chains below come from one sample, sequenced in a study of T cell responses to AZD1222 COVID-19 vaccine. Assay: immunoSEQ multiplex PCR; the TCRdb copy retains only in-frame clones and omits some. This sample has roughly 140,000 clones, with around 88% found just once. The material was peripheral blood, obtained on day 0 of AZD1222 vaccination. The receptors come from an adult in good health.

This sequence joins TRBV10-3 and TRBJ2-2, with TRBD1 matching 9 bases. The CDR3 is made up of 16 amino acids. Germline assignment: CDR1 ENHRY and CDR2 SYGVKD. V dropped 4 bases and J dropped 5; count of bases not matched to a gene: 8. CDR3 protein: CAISGTGAGWTGELFF. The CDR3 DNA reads TGTGCCATCAGTGGGACAGGGGCCGGATGGACCGGGGAGCTGTTTTTT.

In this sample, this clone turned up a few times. CDR3 loop: CASSEFEEVILANYGYTF. The CDR3 nucleotides are TGCGCCAGCAGTGAGTTCGAGGAGGTGATTTTAGCTAACTATGGCTACACCTTC. The genes are TRBV10-1 and TRBJ1-2; D is unclear. V gave up 1 base and J gave up 0 bases, with 18 bases separating them. CDR1 is WNHNN and CDR2 is SYGVQD in the germline V gene (reference sequence). The length of the CDR3 is 18 residues.

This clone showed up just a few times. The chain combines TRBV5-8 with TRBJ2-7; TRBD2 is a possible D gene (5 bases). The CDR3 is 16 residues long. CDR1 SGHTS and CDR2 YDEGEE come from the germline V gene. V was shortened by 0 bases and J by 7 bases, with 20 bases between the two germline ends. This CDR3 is CASSLALGNYIGEQYF. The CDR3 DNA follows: TGTGCCAGCAGCTTGGCCCTCGGGAACTACATCGGAGAGCAGTACTTC.

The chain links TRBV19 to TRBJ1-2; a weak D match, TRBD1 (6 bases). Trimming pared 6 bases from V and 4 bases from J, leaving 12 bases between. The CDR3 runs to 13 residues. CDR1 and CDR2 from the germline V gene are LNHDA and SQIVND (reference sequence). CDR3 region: CASRLGGAYGYTF. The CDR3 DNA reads TGTGCCAGTAGGCTTGGGGGGGCCTATGGCTACACCTTC.

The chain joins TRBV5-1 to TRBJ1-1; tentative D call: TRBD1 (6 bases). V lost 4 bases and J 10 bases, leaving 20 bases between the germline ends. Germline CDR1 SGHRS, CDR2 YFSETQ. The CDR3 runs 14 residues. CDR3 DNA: TGCGCCAGCAGCCCACAGGGAATTCCCCGCGGAGCTTTCTTT. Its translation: CASSPQGIPRGAFF. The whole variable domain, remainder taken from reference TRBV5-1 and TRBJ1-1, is KAGVTQTPRYLIKTRGQQVTLSCSPISGHRSVSWYQQTPGQGLQFLFEYFSETQRNKGNFPGRFSGRQFSNSRSEMNVSTLELGDSALYLCASSPQGIPRGAFFGQGTRLTVV.

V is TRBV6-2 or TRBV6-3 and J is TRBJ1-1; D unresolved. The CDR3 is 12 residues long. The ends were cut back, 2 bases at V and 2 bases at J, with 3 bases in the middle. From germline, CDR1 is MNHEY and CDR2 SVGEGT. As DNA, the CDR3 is TGTGCCAGCAGTTACAGCAACACTGAAGCTTTCTTT. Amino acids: CASSYSNTEAFF.

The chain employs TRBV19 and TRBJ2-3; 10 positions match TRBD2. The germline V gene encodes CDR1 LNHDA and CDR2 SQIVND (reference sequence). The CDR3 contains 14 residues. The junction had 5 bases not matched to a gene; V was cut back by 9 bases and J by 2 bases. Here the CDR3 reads CASRTSGNTDTQYF. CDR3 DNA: TGTGCCAGCCGGACTAGCGGAAACACAGATACGCAGTATTTT.

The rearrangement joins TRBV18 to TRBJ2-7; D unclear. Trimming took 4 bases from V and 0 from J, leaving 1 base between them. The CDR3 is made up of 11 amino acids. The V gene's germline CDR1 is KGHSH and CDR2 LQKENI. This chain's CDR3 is CASSRSYEQYF. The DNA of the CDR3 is TGTGCCAGCTCACGCTCCTACGAGCAGTACTTC. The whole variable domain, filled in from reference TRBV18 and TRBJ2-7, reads NAGVMQNPRHLVRRRGQEARLRCSPMKGHSHVYWYRQLPEEGLKFMVYLQKENIIDESGMPKERFSAEFPKEGPSILRIQQVVRGDSAAYFCASSRSYEQYFGPGTRLTVT.

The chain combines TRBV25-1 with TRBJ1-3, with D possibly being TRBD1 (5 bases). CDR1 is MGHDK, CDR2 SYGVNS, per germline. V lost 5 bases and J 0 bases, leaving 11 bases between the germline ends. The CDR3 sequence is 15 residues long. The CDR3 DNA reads TGTGCCAGCAGTAAGGGACTGATCTCTGGAAACACCATATATTTT. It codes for CASSKGLISGNTIYF.

Written as DNA, the CDR3 is TGTGCCAGCAGTGAAGCGGGACAGGGTATGCAGCCCCAGCATTTT. It encodes CASSEAGQGMQPQHF. This chain links TRBV6-1 with TRBJ1-5; the match to TRBD1 covers 9 bases. Losses at the gene ends were 0 bases for V and 7 bases for J; bases not matched to a gene: 4. The CDR3 is 15 amino acids. In germline, CDR1 is MNHNS, CDR2 SASEGT.

The CDR3 here is CASRGTGGPTDTQYF. CDR3 nucleotides: TGTGCCAGTAGGGGGACAGGGGGACCCACAGATACGCAGTATTTT. This chain links TRBV19 with TRBJ2-3, with 11 bases that match TRBD1. The CDR3 runs 15 residues. The germline V gene has CDR1 LNHDA and CDR2 SQIVND (reference sequence). Germline trimming cut 6 bases from V and 2 bases from J; bases unmatched to any gene: 4.

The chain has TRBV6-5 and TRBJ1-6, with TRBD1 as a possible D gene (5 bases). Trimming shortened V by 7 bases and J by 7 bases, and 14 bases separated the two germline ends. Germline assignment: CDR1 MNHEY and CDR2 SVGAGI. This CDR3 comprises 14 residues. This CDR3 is CASNNGGGNSPLHF. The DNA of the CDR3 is TGTGCCAGCAATAACGGGGGTGGGAATTCACCCCTCCACTTT.

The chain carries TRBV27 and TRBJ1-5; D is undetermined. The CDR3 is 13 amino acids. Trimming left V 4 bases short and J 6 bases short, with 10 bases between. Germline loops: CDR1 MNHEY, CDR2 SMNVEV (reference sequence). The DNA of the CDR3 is TGTGCCAGCAGTTCCAGACTCGGTCAGCCCCAGCATTTT. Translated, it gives CASSSRLGQPQHF.

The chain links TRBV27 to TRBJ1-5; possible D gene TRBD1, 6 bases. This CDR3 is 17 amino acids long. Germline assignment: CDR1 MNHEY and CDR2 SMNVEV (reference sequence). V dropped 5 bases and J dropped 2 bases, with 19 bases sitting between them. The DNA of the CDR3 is TGTGCCAGCAGTGGGGGGGGACACTTTTCGGGCAATCAGCCCCAGCATTTT. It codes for CASSGGGHFSGNQPQHF.

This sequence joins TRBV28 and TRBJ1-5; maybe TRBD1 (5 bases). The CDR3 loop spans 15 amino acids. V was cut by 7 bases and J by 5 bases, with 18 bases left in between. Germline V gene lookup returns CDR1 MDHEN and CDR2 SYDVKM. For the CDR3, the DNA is TGTGCCAGCAATCCACCCCCCCAGGGAGATCAGCCCCAGCATTTT. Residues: CASNPPPQGDQPQHF. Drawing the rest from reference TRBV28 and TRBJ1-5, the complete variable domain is DVKVTQSSRYLVKRTGEKVFLECVQDMDHENMFWYRQDPGLGLRLIYFSYDVKMKEKGDIPEGYSVSREKKERFSLILESASTNQTSMYLCASNPPPQGDQPQHFGDGTRLSIL.

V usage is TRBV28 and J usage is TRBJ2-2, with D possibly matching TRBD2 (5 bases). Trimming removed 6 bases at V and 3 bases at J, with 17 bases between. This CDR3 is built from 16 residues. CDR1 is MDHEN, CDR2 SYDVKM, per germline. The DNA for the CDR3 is TGTGCCAGCAGCCGAGAGGGATGGGCGGACACCGGGGAGCTGTTTTTT. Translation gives CASSREGWADTGELFF.

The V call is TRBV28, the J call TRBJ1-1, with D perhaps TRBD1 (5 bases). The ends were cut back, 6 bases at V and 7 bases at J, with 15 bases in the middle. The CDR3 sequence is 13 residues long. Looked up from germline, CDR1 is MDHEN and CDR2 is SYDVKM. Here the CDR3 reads CASRPGASGEAFF. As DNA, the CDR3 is TGTGCCAGCAGGCCCGGGGCCAGTGGTGAAGCTTTCTTT.

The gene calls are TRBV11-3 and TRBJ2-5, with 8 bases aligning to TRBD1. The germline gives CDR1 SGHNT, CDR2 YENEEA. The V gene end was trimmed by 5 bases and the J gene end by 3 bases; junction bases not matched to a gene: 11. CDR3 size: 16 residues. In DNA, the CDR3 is TGTGCCAGCAGCCCCTCGGACAGGGACGCGAAAGAGACCCAGTACTTC. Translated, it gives CASSPSDRDAKETQYF.

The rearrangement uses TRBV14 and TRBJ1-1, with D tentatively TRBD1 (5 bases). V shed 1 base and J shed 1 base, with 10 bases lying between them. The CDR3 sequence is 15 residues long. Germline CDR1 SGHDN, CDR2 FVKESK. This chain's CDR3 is CASSQVGGKNTEAFF. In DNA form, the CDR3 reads TGTGCCAGCAGCCAAGTCGGGGGAAAGAACACTGAAGCTTTCTTT.

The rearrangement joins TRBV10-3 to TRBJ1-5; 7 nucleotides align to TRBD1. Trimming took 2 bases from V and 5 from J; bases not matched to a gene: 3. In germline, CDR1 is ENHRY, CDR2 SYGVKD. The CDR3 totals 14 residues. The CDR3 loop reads CAISENRGDQPQHF. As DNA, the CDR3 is TGTGCCATCAGTGAGAACAGGGGAGATCAGCCCCAGCATTTT.

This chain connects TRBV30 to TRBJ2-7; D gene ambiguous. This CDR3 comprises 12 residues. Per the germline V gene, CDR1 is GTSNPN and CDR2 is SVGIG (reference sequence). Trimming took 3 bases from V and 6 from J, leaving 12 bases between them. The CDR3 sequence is CAWSGKVGEQYF. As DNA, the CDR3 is TGTGCCTGGAGCGGAAAAGTGGGCGAGCAGTACTTC.

CDR3: CASSTTGQPLYGYTF. The DNA of the CDR3 is TGTGCCAGCAGTACGACAGGACAGCCTCTCTATGGCTACACCTTC. The gene calls are TRBV6-5 and TRBJ1-2; D perhaps matches TRBD1 (6 bases). CDR1 is MNHEY and CDR2 is SVGAGI in the germline V gene. This CDR3 spans 15 amino acids. V lost 5 bases, J lost 4 bases, and 17 bases lay in between.

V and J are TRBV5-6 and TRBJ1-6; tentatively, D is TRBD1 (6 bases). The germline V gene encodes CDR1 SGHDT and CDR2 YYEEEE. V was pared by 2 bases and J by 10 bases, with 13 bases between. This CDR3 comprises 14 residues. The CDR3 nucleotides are TGTGCCAGCAGCTTACAGGGAAGGTACTCACCCCTCCACTTT. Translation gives CASSLQGRYSPLHF.

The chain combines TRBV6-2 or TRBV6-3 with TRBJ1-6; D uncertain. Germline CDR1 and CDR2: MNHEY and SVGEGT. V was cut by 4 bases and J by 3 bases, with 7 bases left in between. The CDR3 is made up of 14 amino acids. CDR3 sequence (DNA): TGTGCCAGCAGTTCGGGGTTCTATAATTCACCCCTCCACTTT. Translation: CASSSGFYNSPLHF.

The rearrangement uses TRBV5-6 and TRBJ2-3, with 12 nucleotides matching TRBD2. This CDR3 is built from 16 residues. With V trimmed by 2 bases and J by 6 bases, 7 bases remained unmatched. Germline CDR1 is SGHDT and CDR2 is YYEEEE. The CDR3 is CASSFMTSGSRDTQYF. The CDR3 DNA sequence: TGTGCCAGCAGCTTCATGACTAGCGGGAGTAGGGATACGCAGTATTTT.

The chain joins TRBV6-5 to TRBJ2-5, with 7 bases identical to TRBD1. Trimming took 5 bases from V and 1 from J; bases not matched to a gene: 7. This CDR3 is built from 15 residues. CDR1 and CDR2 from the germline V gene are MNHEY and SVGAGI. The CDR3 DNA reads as TGTGCCAGCAGTCAGAGTGGGACAGCCCAAGAGACCCAGTACTTC. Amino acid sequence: CASSQSGTAQETQYF.

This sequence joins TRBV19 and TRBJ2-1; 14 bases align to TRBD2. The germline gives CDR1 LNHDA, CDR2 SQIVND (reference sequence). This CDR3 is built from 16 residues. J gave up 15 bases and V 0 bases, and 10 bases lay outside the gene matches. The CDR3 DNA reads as TGTGCCAGTAGTATAGAATCGACTAGCGGGAGGGCCATTGCGTTCTTC. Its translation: CASSIESTSGRAIAFF.

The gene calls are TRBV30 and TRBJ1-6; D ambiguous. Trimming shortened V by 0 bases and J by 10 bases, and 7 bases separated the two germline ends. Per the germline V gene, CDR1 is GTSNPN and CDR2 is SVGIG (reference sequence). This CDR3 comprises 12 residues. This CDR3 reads CAWSVRRSPLHF. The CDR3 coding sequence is TGTGCCTGGAGTGTACGGAGGTCACCCCTCCACTTT.

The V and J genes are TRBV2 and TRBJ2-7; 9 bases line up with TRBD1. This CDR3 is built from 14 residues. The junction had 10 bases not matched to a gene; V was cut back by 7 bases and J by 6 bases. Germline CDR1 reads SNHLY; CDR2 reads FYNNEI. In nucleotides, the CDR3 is TGTGCCAGCAAGCAGGAGACAGGGGGTCTCGAGCAGTACTTC. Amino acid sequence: CASKQETGGLEQYF. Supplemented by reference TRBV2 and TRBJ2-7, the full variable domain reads EPEVTQTPSHQVTQMGQEVILRCVPISNHLYFYWYRQILGQKVEFLVSFYNNEISEKSEIFDDQFSVERPDGSNFTLKIRSTKLEDSAMYFCASKQETGGLEQYFGPGTRLTVT.